The source of this TCR beta chain is a study of cytomegalovirus exposure and HLA in healthy donors. 60 Vbeta and 13 Jbeta primers were used in PCR. Generated by immunoSEQ multiplex PCR, the TCRdb table keeps only in-frame clones and is missing some. The sample includes approximately 110,000 clones, roughly 13% of them seen just once. This clone was observed a few times. The sequenced sample was PBMCs. The TCR was taken from a man aged 35-49 years in good health and CMV-seropositive.

The CDR3 DNA follows: TGTGCCAGCAGCGGGACTAGCGGGATTCACAACGTCCTGACTTTC. Its translation: CASSGTSGIHNVLTF. This sequence joins TRBV28 and TRBJ2-6; the match to TRBD2 covers 13 bases. Trimming at V came to 6 bases and at J to 9 bases, leaving 5 bases not matched to a gene. The CDR3 is 15 amino acids. Per the germline V gene, CDR1 is MDHEN and CDR2 is SYDVKM.